The clone carrying this T cell receptor beta chain appeared a few times. Antigen unknown. This specimen comes from a study of cytomegalovirus exposure and HLA in healthy donors. Study in general: A previous analysis identified approximately 110 million unique TCR beta sequences derived from some 170 million T cells. Findings and limits, study-wide: Association of a missense DCLRE1C variant with TCR beta V- and J-gene trimming was reported in a later analysis.

Nominally healthy donors provided the samples, though records likely missed some immune exposures. CDR1 is SGHNT, CDR2 YYREEE, per germline (reference sequence). CDR3 size: 17 residues. Losses at the gene ends were 0 bases for V and 5 bases for J; bases not matched to a gene: 11. The PCR contained 60 Vbeta and 13 Jbeta primers. Sequenced by immunoSEQ multiplex PCR; TCRdb stores in-frame clones only, minus some. The repertoire has 95,000 to 150,000 clones, approximately 65% of them found once; the top ten carry more than 1.5%. The genes are TRBV5-4 and TRBJ2-5; TRBD2 aligns across 9 bases. Material: PBMCs. The source is a man in his late teens or twenties in good health and CMV-seronegative. The CDR3, as DNA: TGTGCCAGCAGCTTGGTCGGGCGGGGGGGCCGAGAGGAGACCCAGTACTTC. Translating it yields CASSLVGRGGREETQYF. Using reference TRBV5-4 and TRBJ2-5 for the parts outside the CDR3, the full variable domain is ETGVTQSPTHLIKTRGQQVTLRCSSQSGHNTVSWYQQALGQGPQFIFQYYREEENGRGNFPPRFSGLQFPNYSSELNVNALELDDSALYLCASSLVGRGGREETQYFGPGTRLLVL.